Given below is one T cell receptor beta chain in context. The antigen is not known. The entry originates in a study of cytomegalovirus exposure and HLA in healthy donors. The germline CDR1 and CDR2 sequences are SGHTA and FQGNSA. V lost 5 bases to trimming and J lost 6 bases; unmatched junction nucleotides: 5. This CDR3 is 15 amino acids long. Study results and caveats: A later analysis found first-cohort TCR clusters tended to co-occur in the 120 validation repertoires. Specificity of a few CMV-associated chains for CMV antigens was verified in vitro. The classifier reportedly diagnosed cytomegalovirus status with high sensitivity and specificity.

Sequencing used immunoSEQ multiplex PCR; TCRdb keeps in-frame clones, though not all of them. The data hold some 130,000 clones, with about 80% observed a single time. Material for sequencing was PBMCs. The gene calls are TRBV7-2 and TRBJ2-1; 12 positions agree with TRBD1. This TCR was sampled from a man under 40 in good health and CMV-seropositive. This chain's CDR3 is CASSIRDRGRNEQFF. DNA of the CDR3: TGTGCCAGCAGCATCCGGGACAGGGGGCGCAATGAGCAGTTCTTC.